Detailed here is one T cell receptor beta chain. This record belongs to a study of shared clonotypes between healthy human individuals. Method: immunoSEQ multiplex PCR; TCRdb's copy keeps in-frame clones and lacks some. The sample records under 1,900,000 clones, just under 99% being singletons. CDR3 size: 17 residues. V lost 3 bases to trimming and J lost 0 bases; unmatched junction nucleotides: 4. CDR1 is SEHNR and CDR2 is FQNEAQ in the germline V gene (reference sequence). Sequencing was performed on naive CD4+ T cells sorted from blood. Subset here: CD45RA+ positively selected. The chain combines TRBV7-9 with TRBJ1-4; TRBD1 matches 10 bases. This clonotype was obtained from a man aged 25-45 years in good health. Here the CDR3 reads CASSFGQGVATNEKLFF. The CDR3 bases are TGTGCCAGCAGCTTCGGACAGGGGGTGGCAACTAATGAAAAACTGTTTTTT.